Listed below are T cell receptor beta chains from one sample, sequenced in a study of blood T cell repertoires in COVID-19. TCRdb's table, derived via immunoSEQ multiplex PCR, lists solely in-frame clones and lacks some. The sample holds about 240,000 clones, 82% seen once. The sequencing input was peripheral blood. The receptor source for this set is an older woman with active or convalescent COVID-19. Each CDR3 is given with its conserved first and last residue. D genes are given only for firm matches. The size field is filled for only some rows; it gives once, few, many or a size class.

V gene	clone size	D gene	J gene	CDR3 protein	CDR3 DNA
TRBV13	NA	NA	TRBJ1-2	CASSLLARGYTF	TGTGCCAGCAGCTTACTCGCGAGGGGCTACACCTTC
TRBV7-9	NA	TRBD1	TRBJ1-1	CASSGQGARGEAFF	TGTGCCAGCAGCGGCCAGGGGGCGCGAGGTGAAGCTTTCTTT
TRBV14	NA	NA	TRBJ1-1	CASSPTIRWQPADTEAFF	TGTGCCAGCAGCCCCACTATCCGTTGGCAGCCGGCGGACACTGAAGCTTTCTTT
TRBV30	NA	NA	TRBJ1-1	CACVTVRGITAFF	TGTGCCTGCGTCACTGTCAGGGGTATCACAGCTTTCTTT
TRBV7-9	NA	TRBD2	TRBJ2-5	CASRAGARETQYF	TGTGCCAGCAGAGCGGGGGCGAGGGAGACCCAGTACTTC
TRBV19	NA	TRBD1	TRBJ1-2	CASSYNGQGYGYTF	TGTGCCAGTAGTTATAACGGACAGGGGTATGGCTACACCTTC
TRBV5-3	NA	TRBD2	TRBJ2-3	CARSLALAGGAFTDTQYF	TGTGCCAGAAGCTTGGCACTAGCGGGGGGGGCCTTCACAGATACGCAGTATTTT
TRBV2	NA	TRBD1	TRBJ1-2	CASTLAPTGVKGYTF	TGTGCCAGCACGTTAGCACCGACAGGGGTCAAGGGCTACACCTTC
TRBV11-1	few	NA	TRBJ2-7	CASSSSRRDLSYEQYF	TGTGCCAGCAGCTCCAGCAGGCGGGACCTCTCCTACGAGCAGTACTTC
TRBV10-1	NA	NA	TRBJ2-7	CASSRDTGYEQYF	TGCGCCAGCAGCCGGGACACAGGCTACGAGCAGTACTTC
TRBV3-1/TRBV3-2	NA	NA	TRBJ2-2	CASSQLLDSTGELFF	TGTGCCAGCAGCCAACTCCTCGACAGCACCGGGGAGCTGTTTTTT
TRBV10-1	NA	NA	TRBJ1-3	CASSGHFGGNTIYF	TGCGCCAGCAGTGGACATTTTGGCGGAAACACCATATATTTT
TRBV28	NA	TRBD2	TRBJ2-5	CASSDGLAGWETQYF	TGTGCCAGCAGTGATGGACTAGCGGGGTGGGAGACCCAGTACTTC
TRBV30	NA	TRBD2	TRBJ2-5	CAWTSGGAGETQYF	TGTGCCTGGACTAGCGGGGGGGCGGGAGAGACCCAGTACTTC
TRBV5-3	NA	NA	TRBJ2-7	CARSLALIPTRQYF	TGTGCCAGAAGCTTGGCTTTAATTCCTACGAGGCAGTACTTC
TRBV7-2	NA	NA	TRBJ1-3	CASSLVVTAGNTIYF	TGTGCCAGCAGCTTAGTTGTTACGGCTGGAAACACCATATATTTT
TRBV29-1	once	TRBD1	TRBJ1-2	CSVALTGGGLYGYTF	TGCAGCGTTGCTTTGACAGGGGGGGGCCTCTATGGCTACACCTTC
TRBV7-9	NA	TRBD1	TRBJ2-2	CASSLRGPGELFF	TGTGCCAGCAGCTTAAGGGGGCCCGGGGAGCTGTTTTTT
TRBV3-1/TRBV3-2	few	NA	TRBJ2-5	CASSPLPTIMAGKQETQYF	TGTGCCAGCAGCCCTTTACCAACCATTATGGCGGGGAAGCAAGAGACCCAGTACTTC
TRBV5-1	NA	TRBD1	TRBJ1-3	CASSVQGGGNTIYF	TGCGCCAGCAGCGTACAGGGGGGTGGAAACACCATATATTTT
TRBV11-3	few	NA	TRBJ2-2	CASSVDSQNTGELFF	TGTGCCAGCAGTGTTGACAGCCAGAACACCGGGGAGCTGTTTTTT
TRBV7-9	NA	NA	TRBJ2-3	CASSLGVGAGTDTQYF	TGTGCCAGCAGCTTAGGAGTGGGGGCAGGCACAGATACGCAGTATTTT
TRBV5-1	NA	NA	TRBJ2-3	CASSRNPRVGKNTDTQYF	TGCGCCAGCAGCCGAAATCCCAGGGTGGGGAAAAACACAGATACGCAGTATTTT
TRBV7-6	NA	NA	TRBJ1-4	CASSLGWRRGGEEKLFF	TGTGCCAGCAGCTTAGGATGGAGGAGGGGAGGGGAGGAAAAACTGTTTTTT
TRBV5-1	NA	NA	TRBJ2-5	CASSLQQGRLQETQYF	TGCGCCAGCAGCCTTCAACAGGGACGCCTCCAAGAGACCCAGTACTTC
TRBV7-2	NA	NA	TRBJ2-1	CASSLGWGHYNEQFF	TGTGCCAGCAGCTTAGGGTGGGGCCACTACAATGAGCAGTTCTTC
TRBV5-6	once	TRBD2	TRBJ2-5	CASSPSPGGGQETQYF	TGTGCCAGCAGCCCCTCCCCTGGGGGGGGCCAAGAGACCCAGTACTTC
TRBV9	once	TRBD2	TRBJ2-3	CASSVESSGASTDTQYF	TGTGCCAGCAGCGTAGAATCTAGCGGGGCTAGCACAGATACGCAGTATTTT
TRBV6-2/TRBV6-3	NA	NA	TRBJ2-5	CASSYSTQGSQYF	TGTGCCAGCAGTTACTCCACCCAGGGGTCCCAGTACTTC
TRBV19	NA	NA	TRBJ2-5	CASSIAPPGEQETQYF	TGTGCCAGTAGTATAGCCCCCCCAGGGGAACAAGAGACCCAGTACTTC
TRBV3-1/TRBV3-2	NA	TRBD2	TRBJ2-3	CASSQTGSLAGGTFGTQYF	TGTGCCAGCAGCCAGACTGGAAGTCTAGCGGGGGGGACATTCGGTACGCAGTATTTT
TRBV5-1	once	NA	TRBJ1-1	CASRAGGSAEAFF	TGCGCCAGCAGGGCCGGGGGGAGCGCTGAAGCTTTCTTT
TRBV7-9	NA	NA	TRBJ1-5	CASSRGEGTRPQHF	TGTGCCAGCAGTCGGGGGGAGGGAACGCGGCCCCAGCATTTT
TRBV7-8	NA	NA	TRBJ1-1	CASSLAVADEGGTEAFF	TGTGCCAGCAGCTTAGCGGTGGCAGACGAAGGGGGCACTGAAGCTTTCTTT
TRBV5-5	NA	NA	TRBJ1-2	CASSLVPEGYTF	TGTGCCAGCAGCTTGGTTCCTGAGGGCTACACCTTC
TRBV29-1	NA	TRBD1	TRBJ1-2	CSVDPGQLYGYTF	TGCAGCGTCGACCCGGGACAGTTATATGGCTACACCTTC
TRBV30	NA	NA	TRBJ2-5	CALENYQETQYF	TGTGCCCTGGAGAACTACCAAGAGACCCAGTACTTC
TRBV14	NA	TRBD1	TRBJ1-2	CASSPGGFYGYTF	TGTGCCAGCAGCCCAGGGGGCTTCTATGGCTACACCTTC
TRBV20-1	once	TRBD2	TRBJ2-3	CSASPAGRGVVDTQYF	TGCAGTGCTAGTCCGGCCGGGCGGGGGGTTGTAGATACGCAGTATTTT
TRBV28	NA	NA	TRBJ1-3	CASSQGPPGNTIYF	TGTGCCAGCAGTCAGGGGCCCCCTGGAAACACCATATATTTT
TRBV2	NA	TRBD1	TRBJ2-5	CASSVPTGGKTQYF	TGTGCCAGCAGTGTCCCGACAGGGGGGAAGACCCAGTACTTC